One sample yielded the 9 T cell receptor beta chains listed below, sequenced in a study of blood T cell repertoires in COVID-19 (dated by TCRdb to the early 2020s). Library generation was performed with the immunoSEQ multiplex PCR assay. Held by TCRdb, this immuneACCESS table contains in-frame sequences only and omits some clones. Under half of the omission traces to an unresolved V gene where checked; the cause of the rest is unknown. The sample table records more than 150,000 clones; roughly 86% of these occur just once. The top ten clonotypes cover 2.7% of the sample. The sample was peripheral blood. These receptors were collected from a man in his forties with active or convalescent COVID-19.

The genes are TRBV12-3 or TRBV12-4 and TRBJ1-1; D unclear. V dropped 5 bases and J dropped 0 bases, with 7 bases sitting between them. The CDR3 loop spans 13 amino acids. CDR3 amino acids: CASSPTLNTEAFF. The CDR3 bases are TGTGCCAGCAGTCCCACATTGAACACTGAAGCTTTCTTT.

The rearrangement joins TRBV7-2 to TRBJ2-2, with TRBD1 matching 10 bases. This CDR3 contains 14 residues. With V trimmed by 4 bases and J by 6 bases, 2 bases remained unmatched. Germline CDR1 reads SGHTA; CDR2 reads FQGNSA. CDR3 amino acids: CASSSGQGAGELFF. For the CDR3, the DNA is TGTGCCAGCAGCTCCGGACAGGGGGCCGGGGAGCTGTTTTTT.

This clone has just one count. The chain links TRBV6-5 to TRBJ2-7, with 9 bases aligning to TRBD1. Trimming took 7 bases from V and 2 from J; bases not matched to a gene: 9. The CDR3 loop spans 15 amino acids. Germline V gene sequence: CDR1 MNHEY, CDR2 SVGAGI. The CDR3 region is CASTSPGTGTYEQYF. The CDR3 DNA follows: TGTGCCAGCACCTCACCCGGGACAGGGACCTACGAGCAGTACTTC.

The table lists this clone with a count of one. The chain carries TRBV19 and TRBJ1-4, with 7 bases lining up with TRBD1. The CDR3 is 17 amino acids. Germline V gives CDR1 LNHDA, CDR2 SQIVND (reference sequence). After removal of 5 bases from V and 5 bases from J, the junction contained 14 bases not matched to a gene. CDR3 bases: TGTGCCAGTAGTGACCCCCGATCGACAGGGCAGAATGAAAAACTGTTTTTT. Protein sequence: CASSDPRSTGQNEKLFF. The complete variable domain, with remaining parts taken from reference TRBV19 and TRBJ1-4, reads DGGITQSPKYLFRKEGQNVTLSCEQNLNHDAMYWYRQDPGQGLRLIYYSQIVNDFQKGDIAEGYSVSREKKESFPLTVTSAQKNPTAFYLCASSDPRSTGQNEKLFFGSGTQLSVL.

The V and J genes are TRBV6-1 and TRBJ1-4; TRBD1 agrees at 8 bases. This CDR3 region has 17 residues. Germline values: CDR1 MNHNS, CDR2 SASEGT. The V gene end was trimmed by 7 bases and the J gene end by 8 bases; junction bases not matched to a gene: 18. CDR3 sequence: CASTDGGGGGTGEKLFF. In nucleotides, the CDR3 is TGTGCCAGCACTGACGGAGGCGGAGGGGGGACAGGCGAAAAACTGTTTTTT.

CDR3 sequence (DNA): TGTGCCAGCAGCTATACGGGGAACGAGCAGTACTTC. It encodes CASSYTGNEQYF. This chain links TRBV5-8 with TRBJ2-7; D possibly corresponds to TRBD2 (5 bases). Germline V gene lookup returns CDR1 SGHTS and CDR2 YDEGEE. CDR3 length equals 12 residues. The ends were cut back, 3 bases at V and 5 bases at J, with 9 bases in the middle.

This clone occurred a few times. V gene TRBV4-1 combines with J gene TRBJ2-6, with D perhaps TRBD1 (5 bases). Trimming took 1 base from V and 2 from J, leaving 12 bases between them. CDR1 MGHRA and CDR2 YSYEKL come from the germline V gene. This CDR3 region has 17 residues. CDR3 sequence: CASSQGAWGPGANVLTF. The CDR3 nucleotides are TGCGCCAGCAGCCAAGGGGCGTGGGGCCCTGGGGCCAACGTCCTGACTTTC.

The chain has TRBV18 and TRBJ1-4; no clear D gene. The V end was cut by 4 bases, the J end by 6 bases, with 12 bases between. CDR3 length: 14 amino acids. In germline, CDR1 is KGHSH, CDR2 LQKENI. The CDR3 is CASSLRGYYEKLFF. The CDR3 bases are TGTGCCAGCTCACTCCGGGGATACTATGAAAAACTGTTTTTT. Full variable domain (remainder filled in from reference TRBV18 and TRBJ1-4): NAGVMQNPRHLVRRRGQEARLRCSPMKGHSHVYWYRQLPEEGLKFMVYLQKENIIDESGMPKERFSAEFPKEGPSILRIQQVVRGDSAAYFCASSLRGYYEKLFFGSGTQLSVL.

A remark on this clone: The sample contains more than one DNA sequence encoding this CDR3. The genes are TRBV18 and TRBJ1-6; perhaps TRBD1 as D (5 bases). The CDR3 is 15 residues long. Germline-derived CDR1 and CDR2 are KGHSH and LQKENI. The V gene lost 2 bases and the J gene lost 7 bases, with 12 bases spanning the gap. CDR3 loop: CASSPGTGGNSPLHF. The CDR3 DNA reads TGTGCCAGCTCACCAGGGACGGGGGGAAATTCACCCCTCCACTTT.